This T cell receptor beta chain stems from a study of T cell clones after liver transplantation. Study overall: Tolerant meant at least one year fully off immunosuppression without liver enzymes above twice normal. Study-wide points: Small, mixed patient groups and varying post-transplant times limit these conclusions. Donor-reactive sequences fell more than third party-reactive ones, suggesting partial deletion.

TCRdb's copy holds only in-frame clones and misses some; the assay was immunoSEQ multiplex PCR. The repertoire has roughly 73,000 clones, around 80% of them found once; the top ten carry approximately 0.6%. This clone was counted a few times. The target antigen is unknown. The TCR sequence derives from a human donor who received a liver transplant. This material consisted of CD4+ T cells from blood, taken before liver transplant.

CDR3 in amino acids: CASSWRDRREQYF. Here the CDR3 DNA reads TGTGCCAGCAGCTGGAGGGACAGACGAGAGCAGTACTTC. The chain carries TRBV7-8 and TRBJ2-7; possible D gene TRBD1, 7 bases. The germline V and J ends were trimmed by 4 bases and 7 bases, with 14 bases remaining between them. Germline values: CDR1 SGHVS, CDR2 FQNEAQ. There are 13 residues in the CDR3.